This TCR beta chain is from a study of cytomegalovirus exposure and HLA in healthy donors. Details on this clone: The junction and the germline gene differ at one end; a read error may be behind it.

CDR3 size: 12 residues. Germline CDR1 reads GTSNPN; CDR2 reads SVGIG (reference sequence). PCR employed 60 Vbeta and 13 Jbeta primers. The method was immunoSEQ multiplex PCR; TCRdb's version includes in-frame clones alone and lacks a portion of them. The sample lists roughly 190,000 clones; 75% to 90% were seen once. The receptor was derived from a man in his forties or fifties in good health and CMV-seropositive. The sample taken for sequencing was PBMCs. The chain joins TRBV30 to TRBJ2-7; 8 nucleotides align to TRBD1. The CDR3 DNA reads TGTGCCTGGAGTGTACGCCCGGGACAGGACAATTTC. Protein sequence: CAWSVRPGQDNF.